The 32 T cell receptor beta chains given below trace back to one sample, sequenced in a study of a mutant IDH1 vaccine in newly diagnosed glioma. Regarding time point: week 23, last vaccination. Each dose of the vaccine consisted of 300 ug of mutant IDH1 20-mer peptide, with topical imiquimod. Using immunoSEQ multiplex PCR, the repertoire was profiled, and TCRdb retains in-frame clones only, with some absent. The sample shows some 27,000 clones, roughly 80% of them seen only once. These receptors' antigens are unknown. The sequencing used PBMCs, collected from a glioma patient whose treatment included an IDH1 peptide vaccine. These receptors originate from a woman between 25 and 40 years old with glioma.

V gene TRBV7-6 combines with J gene TRBJ2-5; D is possibly TRBD2 (5 bases). CDR3 length equals 13 residues. The germline V and J ends were trimmed by 1 base and 9 bases, with 12 bases remaining between them. Germline V lookup: CDR1 SGHVS, CDR2 FNYEAQ. CDR3 in amino acids: CASSLGPKRPQYF. CDR3 nucleotides: TGTGCCAGCAGCTTAGGGCCCAAGCGGCCCCAGTACTTC.

The chain carries TRBV6-6 and TRBJ1-2; D perhaps matches TRBD1 (5 bases). Per the germline V gene, CDR1 is MNHNY and CDR2 is SVGAGI (reference sequence). Trimming removed 6 bases from V and 2 bases from J, with 13 bases in between. This CDR3 has 14 amino acids. The CDR3: CASSTRGENYGYTF. The CDR3 DNA sequence: TGTGCCAGCAGCACAAGAGGGGAGAACTATGGCTACACCTTC.

V and J are TRBV7-2 and TRBJ2-7; 10 bases match TRBD2. With V trimmed by 5 bases and J by 10 bases, 14 bases remained unmatched. Germline V gives CDR1 SGHTA, CDR2 FQGNSA. This CDR3 region has 15 residues. For the CDR3, the DNA is TGTGCCAGCAGCCCCACCCTCGCACTAGCGGGGCATCAGTACTTC. Its translation: CASSPTLALAGHQYF.

The chain employs TRBV27 and TRBJ2-2; perhaps TRBD2 as D (5 bases). This CDR3 is built from 13 residues. V lost 7 bases and J lost 0, with 6 bases in between. CDR1 and CDR2 from the germline V gene are MNHEY and SMNVEV (reference sequence). The CDR3: CASTGTNTGELFF. CDR3 nucleotides: TGTGCCAGCACGGGGACGAACACCGGGGAGCTGTTTTTT.

The chain carries TRBV5-1 and TRBJ1-1; a possible D gene is TRBD1 (5 bases). With 3 bases removed from V and 3 bases from J, the gap between germline ends came to 12 bases. Per the germline V gene, CDR1 is SGHRS and CDR2 is YFSETQ. This CDR3 has 14 amino acids. CDR3 DNA sequence: TGCGCCAGCAGCTCGGGGGGAGAGGACACTGAAGCTTTCTTT. It translates to CASSSGGEDTEAFF.

The V and J genes are TRBV7-2 and TRBJ1-2; a possible D gene is TRBD1 (5 bases). Germline V lookup: CDR1 SGHTA, CDR2 FQGNSA. The CDR3 extends over 13 amino acids. Trimming removed 5 bases at V and 4 bases at J, with 11 bases between. The CDR3 loop is CASSQDGGYGYTF. The DNA of the CDR3 is TGTGCCAGCAGCCAGGACGGGGGCTATGGCTACACCTTC.

This rearrangement joins TRBV7-2 to TRBJ2-1, with TRBD2 matching over 7 bases. The germline CDR1 and CDR2 sequences are SGHTA and FQGNSA. This CDR3 has 14 amino acids. The V segment lost 6 bases and the J segment 7 bases; nucleotides outside the gene matches: 9. CDR3 sequence reads: CASRPQLGGNEQFF. The DNA of the CDR3 is TGTGCCAGCAGGCCCCAGTTGGGGGGGAATGAGCAGTTCTTC. Filled out from reference TRBV7-2 and TRBJ2-1, the complete variable domain reads GAGVSQSPSNKVTEKGKDVELRCDPISGHTALYWYRQSLGQGLEFLIYFQGNSAPDKSGLPSDRFSAERTGGSVSTLTIQRTQQEDSAVYLCASRPQLGGNEQFFGPGTRLTVL.

The CDR3, as DNA: TGCGCCAGCAGCCAAACTGACAGAAGCACAGATACGCAGTATTTT. Translating it yields CASSQTDRSTDTQYF. The gene calls are TRBV4-3 and TRBJ2-3, with D perhaps matching TRBD1 (5 bases). Germline V gives CDR1 LGHNA, CDR2 YSLEER. Trimming left V 2 bases short and J 0 bases short, with 9 bases between. This CDR3 has 15 amino acids.

The rearrangement joins TRBV5-1 to TRBJ1-2; 8 bases are shared with TRBD1. Trimming took 3 bases from V and 4 from J; bases not matched to a gene: 5. Looked up from germline, CDR1 is SGHRS and CDR2 is YFSETQ. This CDR3 region has 14 residues. DNA for the CDR3: TGCGCCAGCAGCTCTGACAGGGGTGGCTATGGCTACACCTTC. Translation gives CASSSDRGGYGYTF.

This rearrangement joins TRBV6-5 to TRBJ2-2, with a tentative D call TRBD2 (6 bases). The germline gives CDR1 MNHEY, CDR2 SVGAGI. The CDR3 extends over 14 amino acids. V was cut by 7 bases and J by 7 bases, with 16 bases left in between. The CDR3 DNA follows: TGTGCCAGCAAGCGGGCAGTCCTTGGCGGGGAGCTGTTTTTT. Translated, it gives CASKRAVLGGELFF.

The V call is TRBV5-3, the J call TRBJ1-5; D perhaps matches TRBD1 (5 bases). TRBV5-3 is recorded as an ORF, its role being uncertain. Trimming cost V 2 bases and J 0 bases, with 9 bases left between them. This CDR3 comprises 15 residues. The CDR3 spells CARSFRQYSNQPQHF. CDR3 coding DNA: TGTGCCAGAAGCTTCCGACAGTATAGCAATCAGCCCCAGCATTTT.

This clone occurred a few times. This chain joins TRBV7-2 and TRBJ1-1; 8 positions match TRBD1. The germline V gene encodes CDR1 SGHTA and CDR2 FQGNSA. Trimming at V came to 6 bases and at J to 4 bases, leaving 10 bases not matched to a gene. This CDR3 region has 15 residues. The CDR3 region has the DNA TGTGCCAGCAGACAACAGGGGGGAGGAATCACTGAAGCTTTCTTT. Protein sequence: CASRQQGGGITEAFF.

This clone has only one observation. The chain couples TRBV10-3 to TRBJ1-1; 7 bases match TRBD1. The CDR3 loop spans 14 amino acids. The J segment lost 3 bases and the V segment lost 3 bases, leaving 4 bases of the junction unmatched. Per germline, CDR1 ENHRY and CDR2 SYGVKD. The CDR3 sequence: CAISDRGEDTEAFF. For the CDR3, the DNA is TGTGCCATCAGTGACAGGGGGGAGGACACTGAAGCTTTCTTT.

This chain links TRBV19 with TRBJ1-2, with a possible D match to TRBD1 (5 bases). The germline V and J ends were trimmed by 0 bases and 4 bases, with 21 bases remaining between them. The CDR3 runs to 18 residues. The V gene's germline CDR1 is LNHDA and CDR2 SQIVND (reference sequence). CDR3 region: CASSIDLVNPGRVYGYTF. The CDR3 DNA reads TGTGCCAGTAGTATAGATCTGGTGAATCCAGGGCGGGTCTATGGCTACACCTTC.

As regards this clone: Relative to the germline gene, one junction end is altered; a read error may explain this. This sample also contains other DNA sequences that code for the same CDR3. The V and J genes are TRBV29-1 and TRBJ2-7; possibly TRBD2 for D (6 bases). The CDR3 totals 12 residues. Germline assignment: CDR1 SQVTM and CDR2 ANQGSEA. The CDR3 loop reads CSGGDFTYEQYF. CDR3 bases: TGCAGCGGAGGGGACTTTACCTATGAGCAGTACTTC.

This chain connects TRBV9 to TRBJ2-5; 9 bases line up with TRBD2. The V segment lost 4 bases and the J segment 1 base; nucleotides outside the gene matches: 8. Germline V gene lookup returns CDR1 SGDLS and CDR2 YYNGEE. This CDR3 is 16 amino acids long. Here the CDR3 reads CASSFRAGGLQETQYF. The CDR3 coding sequence is TGTGCCAGCAGCTTTAGAGCGGGGGGACTCCAAGAGACCCAGTACTTC.

This chain connects TRBV6-1 to TRBJ1-6; the match to TRBD1 covers 7 bases. The J segment lost 5 bases and the V segment lost 8 bases, leaving 3 bases of the junction unmatched. This CDR3 region has 13 residues. Germline V CDR1 and CDR2: MNHNS, SASEGT. As DNA, the CDR3 is TGTGCCAGCCGGGGACAGAATAATTCACCCCTCCACTTT. Amino acids: CASRGQNNSPLHF.

This chain joins TRBV7-9 and TRBJ2-4; 7 positions match TRBD2. This CDR3 is built from 15 residues. Germline assignment: CDR1 SEHNR and CDR2 FQNEAQ (reference sequence). V lost 3 bases to trimming and J lost 1 base; unmatched junction nucleotides: 3. The CDR3 DNA follows: TGTGCCAGCAGCTTTGAAGCGGGGGCCAAAAACATTCAGTACTTC. It specifies CASSFEAGAKNIQYF.

This clone appeared a single time. The chain couples TRBV29-1 to TRBJ1-2; a weak D match, TRBD1 (5 bases). The V gene's germline CDR1 is SQVTM and CDR2 ANQGSEA. The CDR3 has 15 amino acids. Trimming left V 8 bases short and J 6 bases short, with 25 bases between. DNA for the CDR3: TGCAGCTCTGGGGGGGGTCAGGGTCGGTCGGATGGCTACACCTTC. Protein product: CSSGGGQGRSDGYTF.

The chain couples TRBV11-3 to TRBJ1-5, with D possibly TRBD1 on 6 matching bases. From germline, CDR1 is SGHNT and CDR2 YENEEA. CDR3 length: 10 amino acids. CDR3 protein: CGGEGGPQHF. The CDR3 nucleotides read TGTGGCGGGGAGGGGGGGCCCCAGCATTTT.

CDR3 DNA: TGTGCCAGCAGTGAAGCTGGGTTCGAGAACACTGAAGCTTTCTTT. This sequence encodes CASSEAGFENTEAFF. The chain uses TRBV6-1 and TRBJ1-1; D uncertain. CDR1 is MNHNS and CDR2 is SASEGT in the germline V gene. Trimming removed 0 bases from V and 1 base from J, with 9 bases in between. The CDR3 is 15 residues long.

V and J are TRBV15 and TRBJ1-5, with a weak D call TRBD1 (5 bases). V gave up 3 bases and J gave up 8 bases, with 8 bases separating them. The CDR3 runs to 12 residues. CDR1 and CDR2 from the germline V gene are LNHNV and YYDKDF (reference sequence). The CDR3 loop is CATSRGVKPQHF. Here the CDR3 DNA reads TGTGCCACCAGCAGGGGGGTAAAGCCCCAGCATTTT.

This clone was picked up one time. The chain has TRBV5-1 and TRBJ1-3; D gene ambiguous. CDR1 is SGHRS, CDR2 YFSETQ, per germline. V lost 0 bases and J 4 bases, leaving 17 bases between the germline ends. CDR3 size: 17 residues. The CDR3 DNA sequence: TGCGCCAGCAGCTTGGTGGGCAGCCAGCTCCCCGGAAACACCATATATTTT. Amino acids: CASSLVGSQLPGNTIYF.

The chain employs TRBV30 and TRBJ2-3, with unresolved D. Germline-derived CDR1 and CDR2 are GTSNPN and SVGIG (reference sequence). Trimming stripped 0 bases from V and 0 bases from J, with 10 bases between. The CDR3 has 15 amino acids. DNA of the CDR3: TGTGCCTGGAGTGTGCGCCTATCTAGCACAGATACGCAGTATTTT. Protein: CAWSVRLSSTDTQYF.

This rearrangement joins TRBV5-1 to TRBJ1-1; 11 nucleotides match TRBD1. CDR3 length equals 15 residues. Trimming removed 5 bases from V and 4 bases from J; junction bases left unmatched: 7. Germline CDR1 is SGHRS and CDR2 is YFSETQ. CDR3 sequence (DNA): TGCGCCAGCAGTGGACAGGGGGCGTTAAGCACTGAAGCTTTCTTT. Protein product: CASSGQGALSTEAFF.

This chain connects TRBV10-1 to TRBJ2-7, with D perhaps matching TRBD1 (7 bases). Germline V gene sequence: CDR1 WNHNN, CDR2 SYGVQD (reference sequence). V was cut by 4 bases and J by 3 bases, with 16 bases left in between. CDR3 length equals 15 residues. The CDR3 region is CASSVGSQGGYEQYF. The DNA for the CDR3 is TGCGCCAGCAGTGTCGGAAGCCAGGGGGGCTACGAGCAGTACTTC.

V is TRBV27 and J is TRBJ1-5; 7 bases are shared with TRBD1. This CDR3 spans 16 amino acids. Trimming cost V 5 bases and J 0 bases; bases outside gene matches: 7. Germline CDR1 MNHEY, CDR2 SMNVEV (reference sequence). The CDR3 protein is CASSPGQAYSNQPQHF. For the CDR3, the DNA is TGTGCCAGCAGTCCCGGACAGGCCTATAGCAATCAGCCCCAGCATTTT.

The chain carries TRBV6-5 and TRBJ1-1, with D maybe TRBD1 (5 bases). V lost 0 bases, J lost 1 base, and 12 bases lay in between. The germline CDR1 and CDR2 sequences are MNHEY and SVGAGI. The CDR3 has 16 residues. The CDR3 DNA reads as TGTGCCAGCAGTTACTCGTCGGCCAGGGCGAACACTGAAGCTTTCTTT. Its translation is CASSYSSARANTEAFF.

V gene TRBV5-8 combines with J gene TRBJ1-6; TRBD1 agrees at 7 bases. Germline CDR1 is SGHTS and CDR2 is YDEGEE. This CDR3 spans 15 amino acids. Trimming removed 6 bases from V and 6 bases from J; junction bases left unmatched: 9. CDR3 DNA: TGTGCCAGCAAGGGGGCCCGGGCGGTTAATTCACCCCTCCACTTT. Translated, it gives CASKGARAVNSPLHF.

V is TRBV18 and J is TRBJ2-5; D is tentatively TRBD1 or TRBD2 (5 bases each). From germline, CDR1 is KGHSH and CDR2 LQKENI. The CDR3 sequence is 15 residues long. V shed 4 bases and J shed 0 bases, with 12 bases lying between them. The CDR3 sequence is CASSLGTNHQETQYF. CDR3 in DNA: TGTGCCAGCTCACTCGGGACCAACCACCAAGAGACCCAGTACTTC.

The gene calls are TRBV29-1 and TRBJ1-1; D remains unclear. The germline CDR1 and CDR2 sequences are SQVTM and ANQGSEA. Trimming took off 1 base at V and 8 bases at J, with 8 bases between the two ends. This CDR3 is built from 11 residues. The CDR3 here is CSVEAPAEAFF. As DNA, the CDR3 is TGCAGCGTTGAAGCTCCCGCCGAAGCTTTCTTT.

This clone was seen a single time. The CDR3 nucleotides are TGTGCCAGCAGCTTAGGTTCGGCCCAGTCGACGGAGACCCAGTACTTC. Translated: CASSLGSAQSTETQYF. The V and J genes are TRBV7-9 and TRBJ2-5, with D unclear. The germline V and J ends were trimmed by 1 base and 5 bases, with 17 bases remaining between them. This CDR3 is 16 amino acids long. Germline CDR1 reads SEHNR; CDR2 reads FQNEAQ (reference sequence).